This is a list of T cell receptor beta chains from one sample in a study of blood T cell repertoires in COVID-19. Repertoires were generated with immunoSEQ multiplex PCR, while TCRdb's copy carries only in-frame clones and drops some. The sample yields some 150,000 clones, around 84% seen once. The sample taken for sequencing was peripheral blood. These receptors came from a woman in her fifties or sixties with acute or convalescent COVID-19. The CDR3 runs from the conserved cysteine through the conserved F or W. Each record gives: V gene, J gene, clone size, D gene, CDR3 DNA, CDR3 protein. A D gene is named only where the DNA matches it firmly. Expanded clones get a size class; other rows say once, few or many, or leave the size out.

>TRBV7-2|TRBJ2-7|.|TRBD2
TGTGCCAGCAGCTCCAAGCGGGGGTCTTACGAGCAGTACTTC
CASSSKRGSYEQYF
>TRBV7-2|TRBJ2-1|once|.
TGTGCCAGCAGCATCTCTAGCGACCCCTCCTACAATGAGCAGTTCTTC
CASSISSDPSYNEQFF
>TRBV29-1|TRBJ2-5|.|TRBD1
TGCAGCGTTGTATTAGGGACAGGGGGGGAGACCCAGTACTTC
CSVVLGTGGETQYF
>TRBV7-6|TRBJ1-1|few|.
TGTGCCAGCAGCACAGTGGAGAACACTGAAGCTTTCTTT
CASSTVENTEAFF
>TRBV6-5|TRBJ1-2|.|.
TGTGCCAGCAGAAGCAGGTTGAACTATGGCTACACCTTC
CASRSRLNYGYTF
>TRBV4-3|TRBJ1-2|once|.
TGCGCCAGCAGCCAAGGGGTACGGAAGCGCGGGGACTACACCTTC
CASSQGVRKRGDYTF
>TRBV10-3|TRBJ2-5|.|TRBD1
TGTGCCTCTAAGGGGGGACAGGGCTATGAGACCCAGTACTTC
CASKGGQGYETQYF
>TRBV27|TRBJ1-5|.|.
TGTGCCAGCAGTTCGAGCAGGCTAAATCAGCCCCAGCATTTT
CASSSSRLNQPQHF
>TRBV12-3/TRBV12-4|TRBJ1-1|few|.
TGTGCCAGCAGTTACGGTCCGAACACTGAAGCTTTCTTT
CASSYGPNTEAFF
>TRBV28|TRBJ1-6|.|TRBD1
TGTGCCATTCAGGGGGGCACAGCCTATAATTCACCCCTCCACTTT
CAIQGGTAYNSPLHF
>TRBV28|TRBJ2-4|.|TRBD2
TGTGCCAGCAGCAGGGACGGGGGGGGAAACATTCAGTACTTC
CASSRDGGGNIQYF
>TRBV27|TRBJ2-7|.|.
TGTGCCAGTCACTCGGGGTGGGAAAACGAGCAGTACTTC
CASHSGWENEQYF
>TRBV28|TRBJ2-4|.|.
TGTGCCAGCAGTTTGTCCGGGACATCGCCCCTAGCCAAAAACATTCAGTACTTC
CASSLSGTSPLAKNIQYF
>TRBV2|TRBJ1-2|.|.
TGTGCCAGCAGTGAACGGGGGGCTGGCTACACCTTC
CASSERGAGYTF
>TRBV2|TRBJ2-2|.|.
TGTGCCAGCAGTGAATTCAGGGTCGACACCGGGGAGCTGTTTTTT
CASSEFRVDTGELFF
>TRBV6-5|TRBJ2-3|.|TRBD2
TGTGCCAGCAGTTCCGGGGGAGGGCCTGCGGATACGCAGTATTTT
CASSSGGGPADTQYF
>TRBV9|TRBJ1-2|.|.
TGTGCCAGCAGCGTACCAGGGGCAGACTATGGCTACACCTTC
CASSVPGADYGYTF
>TRBV10-3|TRBJ2-2|.|.
TGTGCCATCTATTCGGGAGCCGGGGAGCTGTTTTTT
CAIYSGAGELFF
>TRBV28|TRBJ2-1|.|TRBD2
TGTGCCAGCAGCTCCCTAGCGGGTTCCTCCTACAATGAGCAGTTCTTC
CASSSLAGSSYNEQFF
>TRBV18|TRBJ1-3|.|.
TGTGCCAGCTCACCACCGGCTTCTGGAAACACCATATATTTT
CASSPPASGNTIYF
>TRBV12-3/TRBV12-4|TRBJ2-3|.|TRBD2
TGTGCCAGTGGTCTAGCGGGCACAGATACGCAGTATTTT
CASGLAGTDTQYF
>TRBV19|TRBJ2-3|.|TRBD2
TGTGCCAGTAGTAGGGGGACTAGCGGGGTAGGAGATACGCAGTATTTT
CASSRGTSGVGDTQYF
>TRBV19|TRBJ2-1|few|TRBD1
TGTGCCAGCCTATCACAGGGGGCGAATGAGCAGTTCTTC
CASLSQGANEQFF
>TRBV28|TRBJ1-2|.|TRBD1
TGTGCCAGCAGGTATACCGGGACAGGGGCGAGGTATGGCTACACCTTC
CASRYTGTGARYGYTF
>TRBV6-5|TRBJ2-7|.|TRBD1
TGTGCCAGCTTCGGACAGGACTACGAGCAGTACTTC
CASFGQDYEQYF
>TRBV3-1/TRBV3-2|TRBJ1-6|.|TRBD1
TGTGCCAGCAGCTCTGCCAGGGGGCAGAATTCACCCCTCCACTTT
CASSSARGQNSPLHF
>TRBV28|TRBJ2-7|.|TRBD2
TGTGCCAGCAGCACAGGATTCCGGGGGGGATCCTACGAGCAGTACTTC
CASSTGFRGGSYEQYF
>TRBV5-1|TRBJ2-3|.|TRBD2
TGCGCCAGCAGCCCGGGACTAGCGGGCGGCACAGATACGCAGTATTTT
CASSPGLAGGTDTQYF
>TRBV19|TRBJ2-3|.|.
TGTGCCAGTAGTATAAGAGGGGACACCACAGATACGCAGTATTTT
CASSIRGDTTDTQYF
>TRBV6-1|TRBJ2-3|.|.
TGTGCCGTTACGGGGGGCACAGATACGCAGTATTTT
CAVTGGTDTQYF